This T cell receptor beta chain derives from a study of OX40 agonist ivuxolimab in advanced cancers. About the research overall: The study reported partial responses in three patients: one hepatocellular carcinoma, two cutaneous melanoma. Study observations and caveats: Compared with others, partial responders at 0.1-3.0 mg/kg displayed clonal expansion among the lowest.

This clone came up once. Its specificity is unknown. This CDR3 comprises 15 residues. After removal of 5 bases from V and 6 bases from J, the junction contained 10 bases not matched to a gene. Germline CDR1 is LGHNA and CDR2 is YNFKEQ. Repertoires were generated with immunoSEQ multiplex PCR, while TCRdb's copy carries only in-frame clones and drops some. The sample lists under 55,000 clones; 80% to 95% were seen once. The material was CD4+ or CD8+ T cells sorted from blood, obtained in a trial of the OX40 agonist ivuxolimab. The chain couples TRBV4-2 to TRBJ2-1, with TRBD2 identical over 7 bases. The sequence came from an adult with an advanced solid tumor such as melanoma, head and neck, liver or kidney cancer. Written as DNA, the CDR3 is TGTGCCAGCAGCGCGGAATTGGCGGGAGCCAATGAGCAGTTCTTC. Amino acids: CASSAELAGANEQFF.